This record covers a single T cell receptor beta chain. In the original workflow: Amplification from reference gene primers served as the basis for estimated nucleated cell counts. Measured with immunoSEQ multiplex PCR; TCRdb has only the in-frame clones, and not every one. V and J calls and clone size are copied from that table; D and trimming were computed from the DNA. The repertoire includes around 25,000 clones, 85% to 90% of them detected once, and less than 20% sits in the top ten. These data originate in a study of blood T cell repertoires in COVID-19. Across the whole study: Specimens from acute and convalescent COVID-19 originated in the United States, Italy and Spain.

With V trimmed by 1 base and J by 0 bases, 9 bases remained unmatched. Germline V gene data show CDR1 as GTSNPN and CDR2 as SVGIG (reference sequence). The CDR3 runs 16 residues. Material: peripheral blood. V is TRBV30 and J is TRBJ2-7, with 7 bases matching TRBD2. This clonotype was obtained from a human donor in a cohort sampled during active COVID-19. In nucleotides, the CDR3 is TGTGCCTGGAGTGGGGTAGCGGGCCCCCGCTCCTACGAGCAGTACTTC. Translated: CAWSGVAGPRSYEQYF. The variable domain in full, completed from reference TRBV30 and TRBJ2-7, reads SQTIHQWPATLVQPVGSPLSLECTVEGTSNPNLYWYRQAAGRGLQLLFYSVGIGQISSEVPQNLSASRPQDRQFILSSKKLLLSDSGFYLCAWSGVAGPRSYEQYFGPGTRLTVT.